This TCR beta chain was documented in a study of T cell repertoires in cytomegalovirus infection. Using its own MiXCR run on the reads, TCRdb lists one record per CDR3 protein. This sample has 310,000 or so distinct CDR3 sequences, with about 17% found just once. Points from the study as a whole: CMV-specific TCR beta clonotypes restricted by HLA-C were the ones dominating the ex vivo response.

In this sample, this clonotype turned up a few times. No antigen is known for it. The CDR3 length is 15 residues. The germline CDR1 and CDR2 sequences are MNHEY and SVGAGI. Trimming took 4 bases from V and 8 from J, leaving 18 bases between them. The receptor's source is a human donor in good health (CMV status not recorded). Some clones in this sample may be carry-over from other donors' samples. This chain connects TRBV6-5 to TRBJ2-1; D ambiguous. The sequencing sample was made of PBMCs. DNA of the CDR3: TGTGCCAGCAGTTTAGATGGGCCGGAGTTTTATGAGCAGTTCTTC. Encoded protein: CASSLDGPEFYEQFF.